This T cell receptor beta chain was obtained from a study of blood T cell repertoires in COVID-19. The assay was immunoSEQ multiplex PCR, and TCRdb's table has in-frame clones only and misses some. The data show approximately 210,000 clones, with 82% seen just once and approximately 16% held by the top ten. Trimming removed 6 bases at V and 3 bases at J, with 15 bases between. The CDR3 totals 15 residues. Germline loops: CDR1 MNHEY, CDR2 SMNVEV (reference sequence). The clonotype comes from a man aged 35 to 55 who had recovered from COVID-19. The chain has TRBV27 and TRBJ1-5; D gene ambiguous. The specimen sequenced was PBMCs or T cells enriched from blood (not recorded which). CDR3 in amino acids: CASSNGAGFNQPQHF. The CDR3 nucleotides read TGTGCCAGCAGCAATGGTGCGGGGTTCAATCAGCCCCAGCATTTT.